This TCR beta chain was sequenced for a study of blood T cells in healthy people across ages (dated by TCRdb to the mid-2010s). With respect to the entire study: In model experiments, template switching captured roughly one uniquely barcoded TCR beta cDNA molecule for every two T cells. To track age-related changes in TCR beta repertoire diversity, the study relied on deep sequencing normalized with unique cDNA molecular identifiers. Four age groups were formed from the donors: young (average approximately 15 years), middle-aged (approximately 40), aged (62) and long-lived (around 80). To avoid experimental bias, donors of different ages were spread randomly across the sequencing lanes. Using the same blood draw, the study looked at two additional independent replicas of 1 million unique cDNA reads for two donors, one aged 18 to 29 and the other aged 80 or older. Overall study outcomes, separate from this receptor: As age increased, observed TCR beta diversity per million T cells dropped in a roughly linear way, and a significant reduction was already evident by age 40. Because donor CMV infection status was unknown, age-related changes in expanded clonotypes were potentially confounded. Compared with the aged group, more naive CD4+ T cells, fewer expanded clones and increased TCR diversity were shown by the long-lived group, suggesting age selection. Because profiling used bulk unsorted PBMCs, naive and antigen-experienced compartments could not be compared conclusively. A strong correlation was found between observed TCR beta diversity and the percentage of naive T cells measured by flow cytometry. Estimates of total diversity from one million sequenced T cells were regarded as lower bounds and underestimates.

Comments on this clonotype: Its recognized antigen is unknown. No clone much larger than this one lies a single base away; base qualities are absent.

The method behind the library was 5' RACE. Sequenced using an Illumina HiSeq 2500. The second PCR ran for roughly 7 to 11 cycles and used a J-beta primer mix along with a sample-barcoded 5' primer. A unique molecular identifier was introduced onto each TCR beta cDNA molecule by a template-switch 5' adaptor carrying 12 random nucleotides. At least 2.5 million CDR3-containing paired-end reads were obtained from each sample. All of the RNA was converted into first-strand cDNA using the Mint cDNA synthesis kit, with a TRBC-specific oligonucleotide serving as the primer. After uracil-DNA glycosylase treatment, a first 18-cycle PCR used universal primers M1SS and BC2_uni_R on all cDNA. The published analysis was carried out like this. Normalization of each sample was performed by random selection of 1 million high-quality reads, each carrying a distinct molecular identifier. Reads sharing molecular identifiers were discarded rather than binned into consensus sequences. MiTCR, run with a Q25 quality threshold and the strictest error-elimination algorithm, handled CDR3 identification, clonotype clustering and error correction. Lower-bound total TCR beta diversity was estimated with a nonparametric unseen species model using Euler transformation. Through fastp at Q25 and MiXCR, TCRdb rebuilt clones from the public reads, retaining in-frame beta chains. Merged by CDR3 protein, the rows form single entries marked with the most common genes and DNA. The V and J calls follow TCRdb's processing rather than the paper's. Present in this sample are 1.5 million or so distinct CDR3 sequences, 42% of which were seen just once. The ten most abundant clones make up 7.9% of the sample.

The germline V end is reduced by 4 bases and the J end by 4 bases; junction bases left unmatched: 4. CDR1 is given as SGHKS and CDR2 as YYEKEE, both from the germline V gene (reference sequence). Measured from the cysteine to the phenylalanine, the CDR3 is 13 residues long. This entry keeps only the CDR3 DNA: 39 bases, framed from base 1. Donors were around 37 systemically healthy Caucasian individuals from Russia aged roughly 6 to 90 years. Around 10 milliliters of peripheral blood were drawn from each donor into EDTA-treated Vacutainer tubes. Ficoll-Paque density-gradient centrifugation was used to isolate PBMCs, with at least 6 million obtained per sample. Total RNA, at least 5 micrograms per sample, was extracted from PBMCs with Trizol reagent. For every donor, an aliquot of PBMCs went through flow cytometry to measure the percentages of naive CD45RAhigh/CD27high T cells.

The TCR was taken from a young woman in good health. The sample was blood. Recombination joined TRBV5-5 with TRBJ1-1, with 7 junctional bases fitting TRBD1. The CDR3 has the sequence CASSGDRVTEAFF. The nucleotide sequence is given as TGTGCCAGCAGCGGCGACAGGGTCACTGAAGCTTTCTTT.